These 25 T cell receptor beta chains share one sample of origin, sequenced in a study of CD8 T cells in ankylosing spondylitis. One entry per CDR3 protein results from TCRdb running MiXCR on the 5' RACE reads. The data show about 110,000 distinct CDR3 sequences, nearly 25% seen once. The sequencing sample was made of synovial fluid, either unsorted or a sorted T cell fraction (not recorded which). The origin of the receptors is a male donor with ankylosing spondylitis.

This clonotype came up many times. The V and J genes are TRBV7-8 and TRBJ2-1, with 15 bases that match TRBD2. Per germline, CDR1 SGHVS and CDR2 FQNEAQ. The CDR3 is 16 residues long. V trimming: 4 bases; J trimming: 10 bases; junction bases outside the gene matches: 8. The CDR3 DNA is TGTGCCAGCAGCTCCCGGACTAGCGGGAGGGGCTTCGAGCAGTTCTTC. It specifies CASSSRTSGRGFEQFF.

The rearrangement joins TRBV2 to TRBJ1-3; 10 bases map to TRBD1. Losses at the gene ends were 6 bases for V and 3 bases for J; bases not matched to a gene: 5. CDR1 and CDR2 from the germline V gene are SNHLY and FYNNEI. The CDR3 runs to 15 residues. CDR3 sequence (DNA): TGTGCCAGCAGCCTGACAGGGGGCCTTGGAAACACCATATATTTT. Protein product: CASSLTGGLGNTIYF.

The chain uses TRBV5-6 and TRBJ1-5; D perhaps matches TRBD1 (5 bases). The germline CDR1 and CDR2 sequences are SGHDT and YYEEEE. The CDR3 runs 15 residues. Trimming pared 5 bases from V and 3 bases from J, leaving 15 bases between. The CDR3 spells CASSFSDRINQPQHF. The CDR3 nucleotides are TGTGCCAGCAGTTTTTCTGACAGAATCAATCAGCCCCAGCATTTT.

The CDR3 is CASSQARTTQGGYTF. Written as DNA, the CDR3 is TGTGCCAGCAGCCAAGCGCGGACCACCCAGGGGGGCTACACCTTC. The chain recombines TRBV14 with TRBJ1-2; perhaps TRBD1 as D (6 bases). There are 15 residues in the CDR3. Trimming pared 1 base from V and 8 bases from J, leaving 17 bases between. From germline, CDR1 is SGHDN and CDR2 FVKESK.

This rearrangement joins TRBV9 to TRBJ2-1; D remains ambiguous. The germline CDR1 and CDR2 sequences are SGDLS and YYNGEE. The CDR3 spans 12 residues. Trimming took off 3 bases at V and 9 bases at J, with 10 bases between the two ends. CDR3 nucleotide sequence: TGTGCCAGCAGCGCAGACCGGACTGAGCAGTTCTTC. Amino acid sequence: CASSADRTEQFF.

The gene calls are TRBV12-3 or TRBV12-4 and TRBJ1-2; D remains ambiguous. V was cut by 1 base and J by 3 bases, with 12 bases left in between. This CDR3 comprises 15 residues. The CDR3: CASSLDLGTDYGYTF. CDR3 sequence (DNA): TGTGCCAGCAGTTTAGATCTGGGAACGGACTATGGCTACACCTTC.

This clonotype was detected only a few times. The chain links TRBV7-8 to TRBJ2-1; D uncertain. This CDR3 region has 15 residues. Per the germline V gene, CDR1 is SGHVS and CDR2 is FQNEAQ. V lost 6 bases and J lost 0, with 12 bases in between. This CDR3 is CASSNTHSSYNEQFF. CDR3 coding DNA: TGTGCCAGCAGTAATACACATTCCTCCTACAATGAGCAGTTCTTC.

The V call is TRBV7-9, the J call TRBJ2-2, with 10 nucleotides matching TRBD2. Germline V CDR1 and CDR2: SEHNR, FQNEAQ (reference sequence). Losses at the gene ends were 6 bases for V and 6 bases for J; bases not matched to a gene: 4. The CDR3 has 14 amino acids. CDR3 nucleotides: TGTGCCAGCAGTTCTAGCGGGAGCTCCGGGGAGCTGTTTTTT. As protein: CASSSSGSSGELFF.

The rearrangement links TRBV28 to TRBJ1-5, with TRBD1 matching 9 bases. Looked up from germline, CDR1 is MDHEN and CDR2 is SYDVKM. The CDR3 runs 12 residues. V was pared by 11 bases and J by 6 bases, with 5 bases of the junction left unmatched. The CDR3 protein is CAGGTGIQPQHF. Written as DNA, the CDR3 is TGTGCCGGCGGGACAGGGATTCAGCCCCAGCATTTT.

To note about this clonotype: The DNA is left out, because the CDR3 cannot be placed on it with certainty; the CDR3 is given as TCRdb lists it. The chain links TRBV27 to TRBJ1-1; the table's D call, TRBD1, has no DNA check behind it. The CDR3 is made up of 13 amino acids, end residues included. Germline lookup yields CDR1 MNHEY and CDR2 SMNVEV (reference sequence). CDR3 sequence reads: CASSWGWGTEAFF.

This clonotype was detected only a few times. The rearrangement links TRBV4-1 to TRBJ2-5; 7 nucleotides line up with TRBD2. This CDR3 has 13 residues. The germline V gene has CDR1 MGHRA and CDR2 YSYEKL. With 1 base clipped from V and 9 bases from J, the junction kept 5 bases outside the gene matches. The chain's CDR3 is CASSQGGAGSQYF. The CDR3 DNA sequence: TGCGCCAGCAGCCAAGGGGGAGCGGGGTCCCAGTACTTC.

The chain couples TRBV18 to TRBJ1-1; the D gene is possibly TRBD1 (6 bases). The CDR3 length is 15 residues. Per the germline V gene, CDR1 is KGHSH and CDR2 is LQKENI. The V and J ends lost 1 base and 1 base respectively, with 10 bases between them. Here the CDR3 reads CASSPQAGANTEAFF. As DNA, the CDR3 is TGTGCCAGCTCACCACAGGCAGGGGCGAACACTGAAGCTTTCTTT.

This chain links TRBV20-1 with TRBJ2-1; no definite D call. CDR1 and CDR2 (germline): DFQATT, SNEGSKA (reference sequence). Trimming removed 3 bases from V and 3 bases from J, with 6 bases in between. The CDR3 loop spans 12 amino acids. This CDR3 reads CSASGYYNEQFF. Here the CDR3 DNA reads TGCAGTGCTAGCGGGTACTACAATGAGCAGTTCTTC.

V and J are TRBV25-1 and TRBJ1-4; D unresolved. CDR1 MGHDK and CDR2 SYGVNS come from the germline V gene. The CDR3 extends over 12 amino acids. V lost 3 bases, J lost 6 bases, and 5 bases lay in between. The CDR3 nucleotides are TGTGCCAGCAGTGATAAGGATGAAAAACTGTTTTTT. This translates into CASSDKDEKLFF.

This clonotype occurred a few times. The rearrangement uses TRBV4-2 and TRBJ1-2; D gene ambiguous. Germline CDR1 reads LGHNA; CDR2 reads YNFKEQ. The CDR3 spans 13 residues. Trimming shortened V by 1 base and J by 8 bases, and 11 bases separated the two germline ends. CDR3 amino acids: CASSQGPGSGYTF. The CDR3 DNA sequence: TGTGCCAGCAGCCAAGGACCCGGCAGCGGCTACACCTTC.

V and J are TRBV4-1 and TRBJ2-1; TRBD1 aligns across 7 bases. Germline V CDR1 and CDR2: MGHRA, YSYEKL. The ends lost 0 bases at V and 7 bases at J; junction bases unmatched: 12. The CDR3 contains 17 residues. The CDR3 protein is CASSQDGPRGLGNEQFF. Written as DNA, the CDR3 is TGCGCCAGCAGCCAAGATGGCCCGAGGGGGCTGGGGAATGAGCAGTTCTTC.

This clonotype has just a few counts. The genes are TRBV6-1 and TRBJ1-1; D not resolved. The V end was cut by 2 bases, the J end by 10 bases, with 11 bases between. The CDR3 loop spans 12 amino acids. Looked up from germline, CDR1 is MNHNS and CDR2 is SASEGT. The CDR3 region has the DNA TGTGCCAGCAGTGAATTGCCGATGGGAGCTTTCTTT. Its translation is CASSELPMGAFF.

The genes are TRBV12-3 or TRBV12-4 and TRBJ1-6, with TRBD1 identical over 9 bases. The CDR3 loop spans 15 amino acids. The V and J ends lost 6 bases and 5 bases, in that order; junction bases with no gene match: 5. CDR3 in DNA: TGTGCCAGCAGGCCGGGACAGGGAGATAATTCACCCCTCCACTTT. This sequence encodes CASRPGQGDNSPLHF.

The chain combines TRBV28 with TRBJ2-1; D gene ambiguous. CDR3 length: 14 amino acids. V was shortened by 3 bases and J by 6 bases, with 12 bases between the two germline ends. Per germline, CDR1 MDHEN and CDR2 SYDVKM. The CDR3 bases are TGTGCCAGCAGTTTTGGTCGGGTGGGCAATGAGCAGTTCTTC. Translating gives CASSFGRVGNEQFF.

The chain combines TRBV7-8 with TRBJ2-1, with 7 positions matching TRBD2. V trimming: 4 bases; J trimming: 10 bases; junction bases outside the gene matches: 22. Germline V CDR1 and CDR2: SGHVS, FQNEAQ. The CDR3 length is 18 residues. CDR3 DNA: TGTGCCAGCAGCTCTCCAGTCGGGGGAGCGGGAAGGTTAGGAGAGCAGTTCTTC. It translates to CASSSPVGGAGRLGEQFF.

CDR3 sequence: CSAPTGSSYNEQFF. The DNA for the CDR3 is TGCAGTGCTCCGACAGGGAGCTCCTACAATGAGCAGTTCTTC. V gene TRBV20-1 combines with J gene TRBJ2-1, with TRBD1 identical over 7 bases. The CDR3 extends over 14 amino acids. Per the germline V gene, CDR1 is DFQATT and CDR2 is SNEGSKA (reference sequence). The V gene end was trimmed by 5 bases and the J gene end by 0 bases; junction bases not matched to a gene: 4.

This clonotype was detected only a few times. The rearrangement links TRBV12-3 or TRBV12-4 to TRBJ2-4; D unclear. The CDR3 loop spans 16 amino acids. Trimming pared 8 bases from V and 0 bases from J, leaving 17 bases between. In DNA form, the CDR3 reads TGTGCCAGCGGCCGATCCGTCCTGTTAGCCAAAAACATTCAGTACTTC. Its translation is CASGRSVLLAKNIQYF.

V and J are TRBV20-1 and TRBJ2-5; D is undetermined. Germline CDR1 DFQATT, CDR2 SNEGSKA (reference sequence). V was trimmed by 3 bases and J by 1 base, leaving 6 bases between them. The CDR3 is 12 residues long. This chain's CDR3 is CSARHLQETQYF. The CDR3 DNA is TGCAGTGCTAGGCATCTCCAAGAGACCCAGTACTTC.

In this sample, this clonotype turned up a few times. This chain uses TRBV5-1 with TRBJ2-2; 10 bases are shared with TRBD1. This CDR3 is 15 amino acids long. Trimming cost V 2 bases and J 5 bases; bases outside gene matches: 3. Germline V gene sequence: CDR1 SGHRS, CDR2 YFSETQ. The CDR3 DNA is TGCGCCAGCAGCTTTGACAGGGGGCAGACCGGGGAGCTGTTTTTT. It codes for CASSFDRGQTGELFF.

This clonotype was seen a handful of times. The chain is built from TRBV27 and TRBJ2-5, with a possible D match to TRBD2 (5 bases). V dropped 5 bases and J dropped 2 bases, with 12 bases sitting between them. This CDR3 contains 14 residues. Germline values: CDR1 MNHEY, CDR2 SMNVEV (reference sequence). Here the CDR3 DNA reads TGTGCCAGCAGTACGGGATCCTTACAAGAGACCCAGTACTTC. It encodes CASSTGSLQETQYF.